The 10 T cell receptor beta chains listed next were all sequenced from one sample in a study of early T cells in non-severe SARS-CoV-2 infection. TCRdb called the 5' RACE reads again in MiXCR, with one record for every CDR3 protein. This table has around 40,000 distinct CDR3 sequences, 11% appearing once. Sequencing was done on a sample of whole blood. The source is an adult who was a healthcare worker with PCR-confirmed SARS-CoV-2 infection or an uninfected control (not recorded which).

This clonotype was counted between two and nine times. The CDR3 loop reads CASSLLGNQPQHF. CDR3 DNA sequence: TGCGCCAGCAGCTTGCTAGGCAATCAGCCCCAGCATTTT. V usage is TRBV5-1 and J usage is TRBJ1-5; D unresolved. Trimming removed 1 base at V and 2 bases at J, with 4 bases between. From germline, CDR1 is SGHRS and CDR2 YFSETQ. CDR3 length equals 13 residues.

The CDR3 is CASSLMGQGGKDTQYF. The CDR3 DNA reads TGTGCCAGCAGTTTAATGGGACAGGGTGGAAAAGATACGCAGTATTTT. V gene TRBV12-3 or TRBV12-4 combines with J gene TRBJ2-3; 9 bases agree with TRBD1. The CDR3 contains 16 residues. V trimming: 2 bases; J trimming: 5 bases; junction bases outside the gene matches: 8.

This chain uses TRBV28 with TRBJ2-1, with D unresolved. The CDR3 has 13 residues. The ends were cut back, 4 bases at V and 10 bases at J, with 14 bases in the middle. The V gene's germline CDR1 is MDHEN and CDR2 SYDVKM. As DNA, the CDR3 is TGTGCCAGCAGTTCGCTCGTGGGCGAAGAGCAGTTCTTC. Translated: CASSSLVGEEQFF. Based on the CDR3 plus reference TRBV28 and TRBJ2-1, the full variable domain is DVKVTQSSRYLVKRTGEKVFLECVQDMDHENMFWYRQDPGLGLRLIYFSYDVKMKEKGDIPEGYSVSREKKERFSLILESASTNQTSMYLCASSSLVGEEQFFGPGTRLTVL.

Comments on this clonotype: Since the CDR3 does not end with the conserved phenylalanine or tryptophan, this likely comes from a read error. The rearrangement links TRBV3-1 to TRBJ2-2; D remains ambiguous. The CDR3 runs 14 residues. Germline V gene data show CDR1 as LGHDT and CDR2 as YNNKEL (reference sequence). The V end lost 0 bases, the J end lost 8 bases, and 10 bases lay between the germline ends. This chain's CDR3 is CASSQDHSRGELFY. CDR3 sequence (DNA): TGTGCCAGCAGCCAAGACCATAGCAGGGGGGAGCTGTTTTAT.

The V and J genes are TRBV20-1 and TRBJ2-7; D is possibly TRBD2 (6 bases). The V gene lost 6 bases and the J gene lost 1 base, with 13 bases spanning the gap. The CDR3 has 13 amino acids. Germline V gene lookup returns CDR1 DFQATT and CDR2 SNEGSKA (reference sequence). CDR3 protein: CSARDFQSYEQYF. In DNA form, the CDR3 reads TGCAGTGCCAGGGACTTCCAATCCTACGAGCAGTACTTC.

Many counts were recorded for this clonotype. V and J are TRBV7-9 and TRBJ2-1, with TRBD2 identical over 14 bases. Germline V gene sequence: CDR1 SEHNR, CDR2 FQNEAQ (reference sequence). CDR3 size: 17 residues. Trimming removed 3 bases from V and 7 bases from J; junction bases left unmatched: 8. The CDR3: CASSFAGTSGRFNEQFF. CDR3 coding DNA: TGTGCCAGCAGCTTCGCCGGGACTAGCGGGAGATTTAATGAGCAGTTCTTC.

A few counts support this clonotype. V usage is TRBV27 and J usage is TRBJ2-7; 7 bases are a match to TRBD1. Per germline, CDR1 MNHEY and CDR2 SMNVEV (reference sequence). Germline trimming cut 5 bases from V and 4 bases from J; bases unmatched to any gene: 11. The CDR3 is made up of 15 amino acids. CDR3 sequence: CASSPSETGMYEQYF. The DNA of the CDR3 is TGTGCCAGCAGTCCGTCGGAGACAGGGATGTACGAGCAGTACTTC.

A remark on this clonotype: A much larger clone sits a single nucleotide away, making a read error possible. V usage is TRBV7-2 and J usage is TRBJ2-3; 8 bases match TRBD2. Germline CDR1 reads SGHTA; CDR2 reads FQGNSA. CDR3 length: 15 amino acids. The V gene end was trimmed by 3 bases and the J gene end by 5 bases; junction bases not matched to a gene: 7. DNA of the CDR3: TGTGCCAGCAGCTTTAGCGGGGTTTTCATAGATACGCAGTATTTT. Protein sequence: CASSFSGVFIDTQYF.

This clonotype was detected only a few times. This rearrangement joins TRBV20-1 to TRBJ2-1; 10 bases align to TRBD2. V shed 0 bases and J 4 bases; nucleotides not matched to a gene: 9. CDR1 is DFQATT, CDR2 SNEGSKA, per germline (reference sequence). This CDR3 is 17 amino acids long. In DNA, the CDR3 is TGCAGTGCTAGAGACTTCAAACTAGCGGGGAAGTACAATGAGCAGTTCTTC. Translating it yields CSARDFKLAGKYNEQFF.

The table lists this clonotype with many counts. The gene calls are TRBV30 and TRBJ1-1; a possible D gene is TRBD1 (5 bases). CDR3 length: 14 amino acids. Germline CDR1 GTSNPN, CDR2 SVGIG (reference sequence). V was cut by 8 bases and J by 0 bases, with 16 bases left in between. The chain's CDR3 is CAASPRGLNTEAFF. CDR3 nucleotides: TGTGCCGCATCCCCTCGGGGGTTGAACACTGAAGCTTTCTTT.